These T cell receptor beta chains were read from a single sample in a study of metastatic and nonmetastatic thyroid tumors. TCRdb re-clonotyped the PCR reads via MiXCR. The data contain roughly 33,000 clones, roughly a sixth of them singletons. The sequenced sample was blood. The receptors come from a female donor with papillary thyroid cancer or a benign thyroid nodule (not recorded which). Some clones in this sample may be carry-over from other donors' samples. The CDR3 runs from the conserved cysteine through the conserved F or W. Each record gives: clone size, V gene, J gene, D gene, CDR3 protein, CDR3 DNA. D genes are given only for firm matches. Expanded clones are given a class, and other clones once, few, many or no size at all.

clone size: many
V gene: TRBV2
J gene: TRBJ1-1
D gene: NA
CDR3 protein: CASSEALPGNTEAFF
CDR3 DNA: TGTGCCAGCAGTGAAGCGCTTCCAGGGAACACTGAAGCTTTCTTT

clone size: many
V gene: TRBV11-3
J gene: TRBJ2-1
D gene: NA
CDR3 protein: CASSPVVWTATYNEQFF
CDR3 DNA: TGTGCCAGCAGCCCAGTAGTGTGGACAGCAACCTACAATGAGCAGTTCTTC

clone size: NA
V gene: TRBV24-1
J gene: TRBJ1-4
D gene: TRBD1
CDR3 protein: CATSARGEANEKLFF
CDR3 DNA: TGTGCCACCAGTGCCAGGGGGGAGGCTAATGAAAAACTGTTTTTT

clone size: NA
V gene: TRBV6-2/TRBV6-3
J gene: TRBJ1-6
D gene: NA
CDR3 protein: CASSYMNNSPLHF
CDR3 DNA: TGTGCCAGCAGTTATATGAATAATTCACCCCTCCACTTT

clone size: many
V gene: TRBV18
J gene: TRBJ2-5
D gene: TRBD1
CDR3 protein: CASSLDREGETQYF
CDR3 DNA: TGTGCCAGCTCTCTTGACAGGGAAGGGGAGACCCAGTACTTC

clone size: many
V gene: TRBV7-9
J gene: TRBJ1-1
D gene: NA
CDR3 protein: CASGQAGRTEAFF
CDR3 DNA: TGTGCCAGCGGCCAAGCTGGGAGGACTGAAGCTTTCTTT

clone size: many
V gene: TRBV24-1
J gene: TRBJ2-3
D gene: NA
CDR3 protein: CATSDPRLGGLIDTQYF
CDR3 DNA: TGTGCCACCAGTGATCCTCGACTAGGGGGCTTAATAGATACGCAGTATTTT

clone size: NA
V gene: TRBV10-2
J gene: TRBJ2-3
D gene: TRBD2
CDR3 protein: CASSEFGGREIDTQYF
CDR3 DNA: TGCGCCAGCAGTGAGTTCGGCGGGAGGGAAATAGATACGCAGTATTTT

clone size: many
V gene: TRBV20-1
J gene: TRBJ2-7
D gene: NA
CDR3 protein: CSARSPRDPYEQYF
CDR3 DNA: TGCAGTGCTAGAAGCCCCCGGGATCCCTACGAGCAGTACTTC

clone size: NA
V gene: TRBV19
J gene: TRBJ2-1
D gene: NA
CDR3 protein: CASSIIGSYNEQFF
CDR3 DNA: TGTGCCAGTAGTATAATCGGCTCCTACAATGAGCAGTTCTTC

clone size: many
V gene: TRBV4-1
J gene: TRBJ1-2
D gene: TRBD1
CDR3 protein: CASSPLGQGGNYGYTF
CDR3 DNA: TGCGCCAGCAGCCCCCTAGGACAGGGAGGGAACTATGGCTACACCTTC

clone size: few
V gene: TRBV7-2
J gene: TRBJ1-1
D gene: NA
CDR3 protein: CASSLDARIAAFF
CDR3 DNA: TGTGCCAGCAGCTTAGATGCGCGTATTGCAGCTTTCTTT

clone size: NA
V gene: TRBV12-5
J gene: TRBJ2-2
D gene: NA
CDR3 protein: CASAPGLRITGELFF
CDR3 DNA: TGTGCTAGTGCCCCGGGACTCCGCATCACCGGGGAGCTGTTTTTT

clone size: NA
V gene: TRBV7-9
J gene: TRBJ1-1
D gene: NA
CDR3 protein: CASSPVAGSNTEAFF
CDR3 DNA: TGTGCCAGCAGTCCGGTTGCGGGGTCGAACACCGAAGCTTTCTTT

clone size: many
V gene: TRBV7-6
J gene: TRBJ2-1
D gene: TRBD1
CDR3 protein: CASSPGQGTYNEQFF
CDR3 DNA: TGTGCCAGCAGCCCCGGACAGGGAACCTACAATGAGCAGTTCTTC

clone size: many
V gene: TRBV7-9
J gene: TRBJ2-7
D gene: NA
CDR3 protein: CASSPRLPYEQYF
CDR3 DNA: TGTGCCAGCAGCCCCCGGCTTCCCTACGAGCAGTACTTC

clone size: many
V gene: TRBV18
J gene: TRBJ2-3
D gene: NA
CDR3 protein: CASSPPGRGAADTQYF
CDR3 DNA: TGTGCCAGCTCACCCCCGGGACGGGGAGCGGCAGATACGCAGTATTTT

clone size: many
V gene: TRBV6-2/TRBV6-3
J gene: TRBJ2-7
D gene: NA
CDR3 protein: CASSRLSAYEQYF
CDR3 DNA: TGTGCCAGCAGTCGACTTAGCGCCTACGAGCAGTACTTC

clone size: many
V gene: TRBV28
J gene: TRBJ2-6
D gene: NA
CDR3 protein: CASSKSSGANVLTF
CDR3 DNA: TGTGCCAGCTCCAAGAGCTCTGGGGCCAACGTCCTGACTTTC

clone size: many
V gene: TRBV5-1
J gene: TRBJ1-6
D gene: NA
CDR3 protein: CASSLATTSGGSPLHF
CDR3 DNA: TGCGCCAGCAGCTTGGCCACTACTTCGGGCGGTTCACCCCTCCACTTT

clone size: NA
V gene: TRBV13
J gene: TRBJ2-7
D gene: TRBD2
CDR3 protein: CASSDRTGSIGTSGAYYEQYF
CDR3 DNA: TGTGCCAGCAGCGATAGGACAGGGTCTATAGGGACTAGCGGCGCCTACTACGAGCAGTACTTC

clone size: medium-sized
V gene: TRBV2
J gene: TRBJ2-7
D gene: TRBD2
CDR3 protein: CASTESLADYYEQYF
CDR3 DNA: TGTGCCAGCACCGAATCCCTAGCGGACTATTACGAGCAGTACTTC

clone size: many
V gene: TRBV20-1
J gene: TRBJ1-1
D gene: NA
CDR3 protein: CSARDGNTEAFF
CDR3 DNA: TGCAGTGCTAGAGACGGGAACACTGAAGCTTTCTTT

clone size: many
V gene: TRBV2
J gene: TRBJ1-2
D gene: NA
CDR3 protein: CASSSGTEHGYTF
CDR3 DNA: TGTGCCAGCAGTTCCGGGACGGAACATGGCTACACCTTC

clone size: many
V gene: TRBV19
J gene: TRBJ2-1
D gene: NA
CDR3 protein: CASARVPWNEQFF
CDR3 DNA: TGTGCCAGTGCGAGGGTCCCGTGGAATGAGCAGTTCTTC

clone size: many
V gene: TRBV3-1
J gene: TRBJ1-1
D gene: TRBD1
CDR3 protein: CASSQGGPGQGFAEAFF
CDR3 DNA: TGTGCCAGCAGCCAAGGGGGACCGGGACAGGGGTTCGCTGAAGCTTTCTTT

clone size: many
V gene: TRBV27
J gene: TRBJ2-3
D gene: NA
CDR3 protein: CASSPLSTDTQYF
CDR3 DNA: TGTGCCAGCAGTCCCCTTAGCACAGATACGCAGTATTTT